The T cell receptor (beta chain) described here comes from a study of T-cell memory formation after mild COVID-19. General study results and limits: A subset of responding clones appeared in pre-infection memory, suggesting cross-reactive memory joined. Later expanders leaned CD4+, whereas day 15 to 85 contracting clones were balanced CD4/CD8.

With 3 bases removed from V and 2 bases from J, the gap between germline ends came to 8 bases. The CDR3 contains 15 residues. The V gene's germline CDR1 is SNHLY and CDR2 FYNNEI. Amplification by 5'RACE using constant-segment primers produced TCR alpha and TCR beta cDNA libraries that carried sample barcodes and UMIs. One entry per CDR3 protein, called by TCRdb with MiXCR from the 5' RACE reads. Of some 270,000 distinct CDR3 sequences detected, roughly 14% appear once; the ten largest clones hold 2.1%. Concerning this clonotype: The antigen is undetermined.

The chain has TRBV2 and TRBJ1-6; D is unresolved. Sequenced input: PBMCs or a T cell subset sorted from them (not recorded which). The sequence derives from an adult woman who had mild COVID-19 (a few samples of this study predate the infection). Cell type and time point are not known. CDR3 nucleotide sequence: TGTGCCAGCAGTGATGTGAATCCCTATAATTCACCCCTCCACTTT. It specifies CASSDVNPYNSPLHF.